This T cell receptor beta chain was captured by sequencing in a study of blood T cell repertoires in COVID-19. The wider study: The analysed material was cDNA or gDNA that came from T cells, B-cell-depleted T cells, or PBMCs.

There are 11 residues in the CDR3. The germline CDR1 and CDR2 sequences are SGHDT and YYEEEE. In the authors' workflow: Counts of nucleated cells, estimated from reference gene primer amplification, were obtained. The protocol was immunoSEQ multiplex PCR, while the TCRdb copy is restricted to in-frame clones and leaves out a portion. That table supplies the V and J calls and clone size; D and trimming were determined from the DNA. The top ten hold approximately 7.6% of the sample, which has roughly 120,000 clones, 82% seen once. As concerns this clone: The junction and the germline gene differ at one end; a read error may be behind it.

This clonotype was obtained from a man between 70 and 80 years old with active or convalescent COVID-19. The chain employs TRBV5-6 and TRBJ1-2; tentative D call: TRBD1 (5 bases). Sample: peripheral blood. The CDR3 spells CASSLVQGFSF. Here the CDR3 DNA reads TGTGCCAGCAGCTTGGTTCAGGGATTCTCCTTC.